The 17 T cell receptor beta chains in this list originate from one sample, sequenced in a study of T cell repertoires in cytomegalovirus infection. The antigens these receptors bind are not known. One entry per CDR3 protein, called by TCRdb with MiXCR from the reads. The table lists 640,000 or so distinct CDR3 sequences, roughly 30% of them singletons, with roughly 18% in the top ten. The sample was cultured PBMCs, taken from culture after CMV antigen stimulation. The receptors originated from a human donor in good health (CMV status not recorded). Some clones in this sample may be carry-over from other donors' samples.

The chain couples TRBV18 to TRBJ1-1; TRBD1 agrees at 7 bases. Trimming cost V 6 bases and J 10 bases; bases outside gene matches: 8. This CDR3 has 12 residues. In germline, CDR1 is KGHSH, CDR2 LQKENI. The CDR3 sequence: CASSPPTGRAFF. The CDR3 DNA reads TGTGCCAGCTCTCCTCCGACAGGGAGAGCTTTCTTT.

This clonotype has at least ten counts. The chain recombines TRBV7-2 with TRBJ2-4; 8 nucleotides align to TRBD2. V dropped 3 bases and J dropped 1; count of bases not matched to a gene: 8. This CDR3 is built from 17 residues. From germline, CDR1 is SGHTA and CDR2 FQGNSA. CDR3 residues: CASSFPSGGSAKNIQYF. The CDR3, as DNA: TGTGCCAGCAGCTTTCCCAGCGGGGGTTCTGCCAAAAACATTCAGTACTTC.

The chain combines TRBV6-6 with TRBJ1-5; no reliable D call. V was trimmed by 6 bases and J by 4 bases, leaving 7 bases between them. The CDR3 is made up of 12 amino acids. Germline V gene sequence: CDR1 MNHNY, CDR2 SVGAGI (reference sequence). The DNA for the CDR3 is TGTGCCAGCAGGGGTAATAATCAGCCCCAGCATTTT. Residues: CASRGNNQPQHF.

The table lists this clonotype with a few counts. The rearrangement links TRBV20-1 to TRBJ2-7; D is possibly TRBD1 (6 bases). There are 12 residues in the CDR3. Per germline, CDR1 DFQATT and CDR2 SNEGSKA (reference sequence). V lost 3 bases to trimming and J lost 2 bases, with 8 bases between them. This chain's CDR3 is CSARNRAYEQYF. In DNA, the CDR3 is TGCAGTGCTAGGAACAGGGCCTACGAGCAGTACTTC.

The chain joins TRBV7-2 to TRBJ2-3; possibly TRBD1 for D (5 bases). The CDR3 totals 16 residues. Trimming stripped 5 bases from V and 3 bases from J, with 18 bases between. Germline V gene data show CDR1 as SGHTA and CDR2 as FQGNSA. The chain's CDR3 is CASSPPLGQGTDTQYF. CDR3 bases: TGTGCCAGCAGCCCGCCCCTCGGGCAGGGAACAGATACGCAGTATTTT.

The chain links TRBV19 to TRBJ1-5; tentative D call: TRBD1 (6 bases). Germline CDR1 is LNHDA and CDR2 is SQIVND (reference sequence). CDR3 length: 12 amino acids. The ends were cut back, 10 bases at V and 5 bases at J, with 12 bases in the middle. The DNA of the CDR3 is TGTGCCACTAAGGACAGCGATCAGCCCCAGCATTTT. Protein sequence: CATKDSDQPQHF.

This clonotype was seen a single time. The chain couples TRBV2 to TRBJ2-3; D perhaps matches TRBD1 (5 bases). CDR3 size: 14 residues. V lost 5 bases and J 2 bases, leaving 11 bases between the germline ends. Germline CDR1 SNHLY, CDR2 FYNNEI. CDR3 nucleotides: TGTGCCAGCAGTAAGATACAGGACACAGATACGCAGTATTTT. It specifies CASSKIQDTDTQYF.

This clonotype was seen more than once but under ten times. CDR3 nucleotide sequence: TGTGCCAGCAGCCGACGCGGTCCGGACAGGGGGCGAGGTGAGCAGTTCTTC. This encodes CASSRRGPDRGRGEQFF. J is TRBJ2-1 and V is TRBV3-1; TRBD1 matches at 11 bases. The length of the CDR3 is 17 residues. The V segment lost 4 bases and the J segment 9 bases; nucleotides outside the gene matches: 14. Germline lookup yields CDR1 LGHDT and CDR2 YNNKEL (reference sequence).

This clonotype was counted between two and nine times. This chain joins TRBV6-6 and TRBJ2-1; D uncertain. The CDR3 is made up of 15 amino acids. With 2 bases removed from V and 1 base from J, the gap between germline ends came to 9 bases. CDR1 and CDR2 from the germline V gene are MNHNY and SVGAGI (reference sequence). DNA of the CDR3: TGTGCCAGCAGTTACACCCCAAGGTCCTACAATGAGCAGTTCTTC. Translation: CASSYTPRSYNEQFF.

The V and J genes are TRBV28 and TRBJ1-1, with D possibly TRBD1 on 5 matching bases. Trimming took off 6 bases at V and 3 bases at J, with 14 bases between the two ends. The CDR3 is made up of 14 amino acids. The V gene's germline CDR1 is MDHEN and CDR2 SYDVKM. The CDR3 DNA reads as TGTGCCAGCAGGAATGGGGGGGAGGACACTGAAGCTTTCTTT. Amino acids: CASRNGGEDTEAFF.

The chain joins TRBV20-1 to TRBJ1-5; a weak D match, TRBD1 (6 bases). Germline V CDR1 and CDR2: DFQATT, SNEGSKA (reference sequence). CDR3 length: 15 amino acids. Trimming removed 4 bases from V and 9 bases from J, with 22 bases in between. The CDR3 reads CSAKQDRPGPRPQHF. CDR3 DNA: TGCAGTGCTAAACAAGACAGGCCGGGCCCCCGGCCCCAGCATTTT.

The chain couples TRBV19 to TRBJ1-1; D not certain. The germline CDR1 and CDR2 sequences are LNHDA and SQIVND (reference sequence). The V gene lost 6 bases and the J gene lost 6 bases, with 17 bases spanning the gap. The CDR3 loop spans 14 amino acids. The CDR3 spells CASSRLAGGSEAFF. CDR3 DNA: TGTGCCAGTAGCCGACTAGCAGGAGGGTCTGAAGCTTTCTTT.

The CDR3 sequence: CATEDRGNQPQHF. DNA of the CDR3: TGTGCCACCGAGGACAGGGGCAATCAGCCCCAGCATTTT. V is TRBV6-6 and J is TRBJ1-5; 8 nucleotides agree with TRBD1. The length of the CDR3 is 13 residues. V lost 10 bases to trimming and J lost 2 bases; unmatched junction nucleotides: 4. The germline gives CDR1 MNHNY, CDR2 SVGAGI (reference sequence).

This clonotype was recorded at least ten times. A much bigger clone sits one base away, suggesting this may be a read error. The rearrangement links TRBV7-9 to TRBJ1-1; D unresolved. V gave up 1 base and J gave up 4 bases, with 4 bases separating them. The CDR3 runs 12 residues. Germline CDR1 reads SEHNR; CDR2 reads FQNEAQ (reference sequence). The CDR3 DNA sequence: TGTGCCAGCAGCTTAGGGAGCACTGAAGCTTTCTTT. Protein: CASSLGSTEAFF.

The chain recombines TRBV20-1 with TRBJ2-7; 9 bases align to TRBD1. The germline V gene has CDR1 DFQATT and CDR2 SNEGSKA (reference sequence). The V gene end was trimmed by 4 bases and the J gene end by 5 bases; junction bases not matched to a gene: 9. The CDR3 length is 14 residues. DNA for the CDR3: TGCAGTGCTAAGGCTGGCGGGACAGGGAACGAGCAGTACTTC. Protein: CSAKAGGTGNEQYF.

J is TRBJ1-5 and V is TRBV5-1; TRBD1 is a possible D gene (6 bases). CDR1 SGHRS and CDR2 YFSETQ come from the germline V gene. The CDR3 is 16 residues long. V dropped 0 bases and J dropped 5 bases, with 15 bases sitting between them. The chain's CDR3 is CASSLALGTSDQPQHF. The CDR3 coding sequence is TGCGCCAGCAGCTTGGCTCTGGGGACAAGTGATCAGCCCCAGCATTTT.

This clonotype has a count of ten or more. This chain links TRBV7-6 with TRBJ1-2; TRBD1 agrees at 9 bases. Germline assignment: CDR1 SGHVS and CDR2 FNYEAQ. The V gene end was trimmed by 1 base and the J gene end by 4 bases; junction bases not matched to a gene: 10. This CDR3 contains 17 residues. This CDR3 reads CASSLGAGTGTVYGYTF. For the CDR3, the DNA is TGTGCCAGCAGCTTAGGTGCCGGGACAGGGACCGTCTATGGCTACACCTTC.